The TCR beta chain described here comes from a study of blood T cells in healthy people across ages (dated by TCRdb to about 2015). A note on the overall study: In model experiments, template switching captured roughly one uniquely barcoded TCR beta cDNA molecule for every two T cells. The donors were split into four age groups: young (average around 16 years), middle-aged (over 35), aged (more than 60) and long-lived (roughly 80). To track age-related changes in TCR beta repertoire diversity, the study relied on deep sequencing normalized with unique cDNA molecular identifiers. Donors of different ages were randomly distributed across sequencing lanes to avoid experimental bias. Using the same blood draw, the study looked at two additional independent replicas of 1 million unique cDNA reads for two donors, one aged 18 to 30 and the other aged 80 or older. The investigation overall reported the following: As age increased, observed TCR beta diversity per million T cells dropped in a roughly linear way, and a significant reduction was already evident by age 40. Estimates of total diversity based on one million sequenced T cells were considered lower bounds and underestimates. Since profiling was done on bulk unsorted PBMCs, naive and antigen-experienced compartments could not be conclusively compared. Because donor CMV infection status was unknown, age-related changes in expanded clonotypes were potentially confounded. Compared with the aged group, the long-lived group had more naive CD4+ T cells, fewer expanded clones and increased TCR diversity, suggesting age selection. Observed TCR beta diversity correlated strongly with the percentage of naive T cells measured by flow cytometry.

The approximately 39 donors, aged roughly 6 to 95 years, were systemically healthy Caucasian individuals from Russia. Each donor gave ten milliliters of peripheral blood, collected into EDTA-treated Vacutainer tubes. PBMCs were isolated by Ficoll-Paque density-gradient centrifugation, with at least 6 million obtained per sample. Trizol reagent was used to extract total RNA from PBMCs, with at least 6 micrograms per sample. For every donor, flow cytometry on a PBMC aliquot measured the percentage of naive CD45RAhigh/CD27high T cells. Libraries were made using 5' RACE. A second PCR of 7 to 11 cycles was performed with a sample-barcoded 5' primer and a J-beta primer mix. Each TCR beta cDNA molecule received a unique molecular identifier from a template-switch 5' adaptor carrying 12 random nucleotides. At least 2.5 million CDR3-containing paired-end reads were obtained from each sample. The Mint cDNA synthesis kit, primed by a TRBC-specific oligonucleotide, was used to synthesize first-strand cDNA from all RNA. Following uracil-DNA glycosylase treatment, all cDNA underwent a first 18-cycle PCR with the universal primers M1SS and BC2_uni_R. In the source study's methods: Each sample was normalized by randomly selecting 1 million high-quality reads, each carrying a distinct molecular identifier. Reads with shared molecular identifiers were discarded instead of being binned into consensus sequences. MiTCR, set to a Q25 quality threshold and the strictest error-elimination algorithm, was used for CDR3 identification, clonotype clustering and error correction. A nonparametric unseen species model using Euler transformation provided a lower-bound estimate of total TCR beta diversity. Clones were called with MiXCR by TCRdb after fastp trimmed the public reads at Q25, and only in-frame beta chains were retained. One record per CDR3 amino acid sequence lists the most common genes and DNA. Here the V and J calls rest on TCRdb's processing, not on the authors' analysis. Here the sample has around 2 million distinct CDR3 sequences; approximately 40% occur a single time. The top ten constitute 23% of the sample.

The V end gives up 1 base and the J end 10 bases, leaving 18 bases in the junction not matched to a gene. Measured from the cysteine to the phenylalanine, the CDR3 is 18 residues long. Kept here is only the CDR3 DNA, which spans 54 bases and is read in frame from base 1. Per the germline V gene, SGHTA is the CDR1 and FQGNSA is the CDR2. In regard to this clonotype: What antigen it recognizes has not been identified. No base qualities exist here, and no much larger clone lies one base off it.

The chain couples TRBV7-2 to TRBJ2-4; 8 central bases correspond to TRBD1. Material: blood. The sequence came from a human donor in good health. The CDR3 reads as follows: CASSLDSTFGQGDSIQYF. The nucleotide sequence reads TGTGCCAGCAGCTTAGACTCGACGTTCGGACAGGGCGATTCGATTCAGTACTTC.